This T cell receptor beta chain was recorded in a study of T-cell reconstitution after alpha-beta-depleted transplantation in children. With regard to this clonotype: This likely comes from a read error, as the CDR3 has no conserved phenylalanine or tryptophan at its end.

The V and J ends lost 3 bases and 9 bases respectively, with 9 bases between them. Germline V gives CDR1 DFQATT, CDR2 SNEGSKA (reference sequence). The CDR3 covers 11 residues. The TCRbeta library was prepared with unique molecular identifiers. In TCRdb, the PCR reads were re-called with MiXCR into one record per CDR3 protein. The table records 300,000 to 400,000 distinct CDR3 sequences, about 14% of them present only once. The origin of this receptor is a human donor who donated a stem cell graft to a child with Fanconi anemia. Sample: PBMCs, taken from the stem cell graft. The chain has TRBV20-1 and TRBJ2-1; D remains unclear. CDR3 sequence: CSARFLREQFY. The CDR3 region has the DNA TGCAGTGCTAGGTTTCTTCGTGAGCAGTTCTAC.